These T cell receptor beta chains were read from a single sample in a study of blood T cell repertoires in COVID-19. Profiled with immunoSEQ multiplex PCR; TCRdb holds only in-frame clones, not every one. This sample has about 100,000 clones; around 84% occur once, and the top ten carry approximately 26%. Sequenced input: peripheral blood. Every receptor here comes from a man between 60 and 70 years old with acute or convalescent COVID-19. Both conserved end residues are part of each CDR3. D genes are given only for firm matches.

J,V,D,CDR3
TRBJ1-4,TRBV14,.,CASSPGLRLNEKLFF
TRBJ1-1,TRBV27,.,CASSFSDRLNTEAFF
TRBJ2-1,TRBV2,.,CASTNGFSYNEQFF
TRBJ1-5,TRBV2,.,CASSGARSNQPQHF
TRBJ1-1,TRBV29-1,.,CSVADRRREAFF
TRBJ2-1,TRBV10-3,.,CAISSQGGMLYNEQFF
TRBJ1-6,TRBV19,TRBD1,CASSLRTGGYNSPLHF
TRBJ2-2,TRBV24-1,TRBD2,CATSAMGGTGELFF
TRBJ1-1,TRBV30,TRBD1,CAWSPTGANTEAFF
TRBJ2-4,TRBV5-5,.,CASSLMGASGNIQYF
TRBJ2-7,TRBV28,TRBD2,CASSWTSGKQYF
TRBJ2-7,TRBV2,TRBD1,CASRTTGGGYEQYF
TRBJ1-6,TRBV19,TRBD1,CASSAGQGKNSPLHF
TRBJ1-2,TRBV9,.,CASSATGNYGYTF
TRBJ2-1,TRBV5-1,TRBD2,CASSLLTSGSSHEQFF
TRBJ2-7,TRBV15,TRBD1,CATSRGGTGGSKQYF
TRBJ2-3,TRBV9,TRBD2,CASSSGLAGDTDTQYF
TRBJ2-1,TRBV3-1/TRBV3-2,.,CASSQEEGVLYNEQFF
TRBJ2-3,TRBV5-6,TRBD2,CASSLAHAVAGARGGTQYF
TRBJ2-5,TRBV10-3,TRBD1,CAISGGGFLEETQYF
TRBJ2-1,TRBV29-1,.,CSVVSLAFQEQFF
TRBJ2-6,TRBV5-1,.,CASSLGQSFSGANVLTF
TRBJ2-1,TRBV11-2,TRBD2,CASSLVMAGGPNEQFF
TRBJ2-7,TRBV20-1,.,CSAAAHYEQYF
TRBJ2-3,TRBV15,.,CATSRDAGPSTDTQYF
TRBJ2-1,TRBV4-3,TRBD2,CASAASGSRYNEQFF
TRBJ2-3,TRBV15,TRBD2,CATSRLAGRTDTQYF
TRBJ1-2,TRBV5-6,.,CASSLTGTRGYTF
TRBJ2-5,TRBV27,.,CASSLSASRQTQYF
TRBJ1-5,TRBV2,.,CASSPSGPGKPQHF
TRBJ1-1,TRBV29-1,.,CSVTQGFNTEAFF
TRBJ1-2,TRBV18,.,CASSLGDAIPGPGYTF
TRBJ2-7,TRBV3-1/TRBV3-2,TRBD2,CASSPAGIPSEQYF
TRBJ1-3,TRBV7-9,.,CASSLVSGTLGNTIYF
TRBJ1-1,TRBV7-6,TRBD1,CASSRDREAFGAFF
TRBJ1-2,TRBV5-1,TRBD1,CASSPGQGWGYTF
TRBJ2-5,TRBV10-3,.,CAISEQQAQETQYF
TRBJ2-5,TRBV7-7,TRBD1,CASSSTRTGTETQYF
TRBJ2-1,TRBV6-5,TRBD2,CASSLSGSGEQFF
TRBJ2-1,TRBV28,.,CASSLRGKGGGFF